The 2 T cell receptor beta chains in this list originate from one sample, sequenced in a study of blood T cell repertoires in COVID-19. Assay: immunoSEQ multiplex PCR; the TCRdb copy retains only in-frame clones and omits some. The sample consists of approximately 490,000 clones, around 90% of them appearing once. Sequencing used PBMCs or T cells enriched from blood (not recorded which). The origin of the receptors is a woman aged 18-29 years who had recovered from COVID-19.

The chain has TRBV5-6 and TRBJ2-5; TRBD2 agrees at 13 bases. The length of the CDR3 is 15 residues. The V gene's germline CDR1 is SGHDT and CDR2 YYEEEE. After removal of 6 bases from V and 4 bases from J, the junction contained 6 bases not matched to a gene. The CDR3 spells CASITSGGARETQYF. CDR3 sequence (DNA): TGTGCCAGCATTACTAGCGGGGGGGCCCGAGAGACCCAGTACTTC.

This rearrangement joins TRBV2 to TRBJ1-2, with 8 positions matching TRBD1. After removal of 7 bases from V and 5 bases from J, the junction contained 9 bases not matched to a gene. This CDR3 is 14 amino acids long. In germline, CDR1 is SNHLY, CDR2 FYNNEI. The CDR3 region has the DNA TGTGCCAGCAAAGCAGGGGGCATGAGTTATGGCTACACCTTC. Translating it yields CASKAGGMSYGYTF.